The 3 T cell receptor beta chains below come from one sample, sequenced in a study of identical twins. TCRdb re-called the 5' RACE reads through MiXCR, storing one row per CDR3 protein. The table shows 400,000 to 550,000 distinct CDR3 sequences, with approximately 22% occurring only once. In addition, the sample was reused for a study of T cells expressing NK-cell markers.

The sequenced sample was CD4+ T cells sorted from blood. The receptor set was obtained from a woman aged 18 to 35 in good health.

This clonotype was detected a few times. The V call is TRBV14, the J call TRBJ2-7; D gene ambiguous. V lost 5 bases and J lost 0, with 14 bases in between. The CDR3 contains 15 residues. Germline V CDR1 and CDR2: SGHDN, FVKESK. CDR3 sequence (DNA): TGTGCCAGCAGCTTCGAGCAGCGTCCCTCCTACGAGCAGTACTTC. Its protein is CASSFEQRPSYEQYF. The full variable domain, rest sourced from reference TRBV14 and TRBJ2-7, is EAGVTQFPSHSVIEKGQTVTLRCDPISGHDNLYWYRRVMGKEIKFLLHFVKESKQDESGMPNNRFLAERTGGTYSTLKVQPAELEDSGVYFCASSFEQRPSYEQYFGPGTRLTVT.

This clonotype was picked up a small number of times. The V gene is TRBV7-8, the J gene TRBJ1-5, with 10 nucleotides matching TRBD1. The germline CDR1 and CDR2 sequences are SGHVS and FQNEAQ. J lost 7 bases, V lost 4 bases, and 4 bases had no gene match. The CDR3 is 14 residues long. As DNA, the CDR3 is TGTGCCAGCAGCTCGGACAGGGGGGACCAGCCCCAGCATTTT. It yields the protein CASSSDRGDQPQHF.

CDR3 sequence: CASSWGVRISGQPQHF. Here the CDR3 DNA reads TGTGCCAGCAGCTGGGGGGTCCGCATCAGCGGTCAGCCCCAGCATTTT. The rearrangement links TRBV7-8 to TRBJ1-5; D perhaps matches TRBD1 (5 bases). The V and J ends lost 4 bases and 6 bases respectively, with 19 bases between them. Looked up from germline, CDR1 is SGHVS and CDR2 is FQNEAQ. This CDR3 has 16 residues.